Each of the 21 T cell receptor beta chains below was sequenced from the same sample in a study of cytomegalovirus exposure and HLA in healthy donors (TCRdb year 2017). Library preparation used the immunoSEQ multiplex PCR assay. The multiplex PCR relied on a mix of 60 forward primers for TCR Vbeta segments and 13 reverse primers for TCR Jbeta segments. TCRdb carries this immuneACCESS record with in-frame sequences only. Its versions omit some clonotypes, under half of them owing to an unresolved V gene in the studies checked, with the rest unexplained. In this sample the table shows 100,000 or so clones, around 75% of which occur a single time. The top ten constitute 1% to 1.5% of the sample. Specimen: PBMCs. The source of these receptors is a man in his forties in good health and CMV-seronegative.

The chain is built from TRBV4-1 and TRBJ1-2, with a weak D call TRBD1 (6 bases). This CDR3 spans 14 amino acids. The germline gives CDR1 MGHRA, CDR2 YSYEKL. The ends were cut back, 1 base at V and 4 bases at J, with 10 bases in the middle. The CDR3 coding sequence is TGCGCCAGCAGCCAAGCCGGGACAATCTATGGCTACACCTTC. This sequence encodes CASSQAGTIYGYTF.

V gene TRBV27 combines with J gene TRBJ1-2, with 8 bases lining up with TRBD1. The CDR3 consists of 16 residues. The germline V gene has CDR1 MNHEY and CDR2 SMNVEV (reference sequence). Unmatched junction bases numbered 8, after V lost 5 bases and J lost 0 bases. The DNA of the CDR3 is TGTGCCAGCAGTCCGCTTGACAGGGGTTCTAACTATGGCTACACCTTC. Protein product: CASSPLDRGSNYGYTF.

The sample holds a few counts of this clone. The rearrangement joins TRBV4-2 to TRBJ1-5; maybe TRBD1 (6 bases). V shed 3 bases and J shed 4 bases, with 13 bases lying between them. Germline-derived CDR1 and CDR2 are LGHNA and YNFKEQ. This CDR3 has 15 amino acids. The CDR3, as DNA: TGTGCCAGCAGCCAGGGAACTACAGGGAATCAGCCCCAGCATTTT. This translates into CASSQGTTGNQPQHF.

V gene TRBV6-4 combines with J gene TRBJ1-2, with 7 nucleotides matching TRBD1. The ends lost 7 bases at V and 0 bases at J; junction bases unmatched: 5. CDR1 and CDR2 from the germline V gene are MRHNA and SNTAGT. The CDR3 has 14 amino acids. CDR3 residues: CASKGTAANYGYTF. The DNA for the CDR3 is TGTGCCAGCAAAGGGACAGCTGCTAACTATGGCTACACCTTC.

The chain employs TRBV7-9 and TRBJ1-1, with no clear D. In germline, CDR1 is SEHNR, CDR2 FQNEAQ (reference sequence). Between the trimmed V and J ends, which lost 6 bases and 4 bases, there was a span of 9 bases. The CDR3 contains 12 residues. CDR3 loop: CASSSYLTEAFF. In nucleotides, the CDR3 is TGTGCCAGCAGTTCGTATCTCACTGAAGCTTTCTTT.

The J gene is TRBJ1-4, the V gene TRBV11-3, with no clear D. CDR1 and CDR2 from the germline V gene are SGHNT and YENEEA. V was clipped by 1 base and J by 0 bases, with 9 bases between them. This CDR3 has 16 amino acids. CDR3 nucleotide sequence: TGTGCCAGCAGCTTAGGCGGCACACCAACTAATGAAAAACTGTTTTTT. It is translated as CASSLGGTPTNEKLFF.

The rearrangement joins TRBV11-3 to TRBJ2-2; D perhaps matches TRBD2 (6 bases). This CDR3 contains 15 residues. The V end was cut by 6 bases, the J end by 3 bases, with 14 bases between. CDR1 SGHNT and CDR2 YENEEA come from the germline V gene. The CDR3 DNA follows: TGTGCCAGCAGTGGGGCGGGATCGTACACCGGGGAGCTGTTTTTT. Amino acids: CASSGAGSYTGELFF. The variable domain in full, completed from reference TRBV11-3 and TRBJ2-2, reads EAGVVQSPRYKIIEKKQPVAFWCNPISGHNTLYWYLQNLGQGPELLIRYENEEAVDDSQLPKDRFSAERLKGVDSTLKIQPAELGDSAVYLCASSGAGSYTGELFFGEGSRLTVL.

On this clone itself: Other nucleotide sequences in the sample specify the same CDR3. The chain joins TRBV19 to TRBJ1-4, with TRBD1 matching 8 bases. The V and J ends lost 5 bases and 2 bases, in that order; junction bases with no gene match: 1. This CDR3 contains 14 residues. Germline lookup yields CDR1 LNHDA and CDR2 SQIVND (reference sequence). The CDR3 sequence: CASSHRGTNEKLFF. CDR3 nucleotides: TGTGCCAGTAGTCACAGGGGGACTAATGAAAAACTGTTTTTT.

The V gene is TRBV4-1, the J gene TRBJ1-2; D remains ambiguous. This CDR3 has 18 amino acids. Germline CDR1 MGHRA, CDR2 YSYEKL. The germline V and J ends were trimmed by 1 base and 8 bases, with 26 bases remaining between them. The CDR3 is CASSQVKREWAEREGYTF. As DNA, the CDR3 is TGCGCCAGCAGCCAAGTTAAGAGGGAATGGGCTGAAAGAGAGGGCTACACCTTC.

This clone was detected once. The chain links TRBV10-3 to TRBJ2-3, with TRBD2 identical over 15 bases. The CDR3 spans 17 residues. J was trimmed by 2 bases and V by 6 bases; bases with no gene match: 6. In germline, CDR1 is ENHRY, CDR2 SYGVKD. The CDR3: CAISPGLAGGPTDTQYF. The CDR3 nucleotides read TGTGCCATCAGCCCCGGACTAGCGGGAGGGCCCACAGATACGCAGTATTTT.

This chain joins TRBV5-1 and TRBJ2-1; 7 nucleotides agree with TRBD1. With V trimmed by 3 bases and J by 2 bases, 2 bases remained unmatched. Per the germline V gene, CDR1 is SGHRS and CDR2 is YFSETQ. The CDR3 sequence is 14 residues long. CDR3 loop: CASSSGQTYNEQFF. CDR3 coding DNA: TGCGCCAGCAGCTCGGGACAGACCTACAATGAGCAGTTCTTC.

V usage is TRBV2 and J usage is TRBJ2-2; 7 bases are shared with TRBD1. The V segment lost 7 bases and the J segment 7 bases; nucleotides outside the gene matches: 9. CDR1 is SNHLY, CDR2 FYNNEI, per germline. CDR3 length: 14 amino acids. CDR3 residues: CASIRDSKGGELFF. The CDR3 nucleotides are TGTGCCAGCATCAGGGACAGTAAGGGCGGGGAGCTGTTTTTT. Full variable domain (rest looked up from reference TRBV2 and TRBJ2-2): EPEVTQTPSHQVTQMGQEVILRCVPISNHLYFYWYRQILGQKVEFLVSFYNNEISEKSEIFDDQFSVERPDGSNFTLKIRSTKLEDSAMYFCASIRDSKGGELFFGEGSRLTVL.

The V and J genes are TRBV28 and TRBJ2-5, with D perhaps matching TRBD2 (6 bases). V was pared by 6 bases and J by 1 base, with 15 bases between. The CDR3 is made up of 15 amino acids. Germline V gene data show CDR1 as MDHEN and CDR2 as SYDVKM. CDR3 loop: CASRPRRGTQETQYF. For the CDR3, the DNA is TGTGCCAGCAGACCACGTCGGGGGACCCAAGAGACCCAGTACTTC.

V usage is TRBV7-2 and J usage is TRBJ2-4, with D possibly being TRBD2 (6 bases). V shed 5 bases and J shed 6 bases, with 14 bases lying between them. Germline V gene sequence: CDR1 SGHTA, CDR2 FQGNSA. CDR3 length equals 14 residues. The CDR3 protein is CASSPGLPGNIQYF. DNA of the CDR3: TGTGCCAGCAGCCCGGGACTCCCAGGAAACATTCAGTACTTC. Drawing the rest from reference TRBV7-2 and TRBJ2-4, the complete variable domain is GAGVSQSPSNKVTEKGKDVELRCDPISGHTALYWYRQSLGQGLEFLIYFQGNSAPDKSGLPSDRFSAERTGGSVSTLTIQRTQQEDSAVYLCASSPGLPGNIQYFGAGTRLSVL.

This clone was seen just once. The rearrangement uses TRBV30 and TRBJ1-2; possibly TRBD1 for D (6 bases). Germline V gene sequence: CDR1 GTSNPN, CDR2 SVGIG (reference sequence). This CDR3 is 14 amino acids long. V was trimmed by 4 bases and J by 0 bases, leaving 12 bases between them. CDR3 nucleotide sequence: TGTGCCTGGACCCCCAGGGGACCTAACTATGGCTACACCTTC. Translated, it gives CAWTPRGPNYGYTF.

The V gene is TRBV4-1, the J gene TRBJ2-2; D may be TRBD2 (6 bases). Germline values: CDR1 MGHRA, CDR2 YSYEKL. The CDR3 covers 14 residues. V dropped 4 bases and J dropped 5 bases, with 11 bases sitting between them. The CDR3 reads CASSPGTSTGELFF. The CDR3 DNA sequence: TGCGCCAGCAGCCCCGGGACTTCAACCGGGGAGCTGTTTTTT.

This clone was picked up a small number of times. This same CDR3 is encoded by further DNA sequences in the sample. The V and J genes are TRBV28 and TRBJ2-7, with TRBD1 as a possible D gene (5 bases). CDR1 is MDHEN and CDR2 is SYDVKM in the germline V gene. This CDR3 has 13 amino acids. The ends were cut back, 5 bases at V and 1 base at J, with 9 bases in the middle. CDR3: CASSLGPSYEQYF. CDR3 coding DNA: TGTGCCAGCAGTCTGGGGCCTTCCTACGAGCAGTACTTC.

A single count supports this clone. The CDR3 DNA sequence: TGTGCCAGCAGTTACACAGAGAATCAGCCCCAGCATTTT. Translating gives CASSYTENQPQHF. The chain employs TRBV6-5 and TRBJ1-5; D ambiguous. The CDR3 extends over 13 amino acids. The germline gives CDR1 MNHEY, CDR2 SVGAGI. Trimming left V 2 bases short and J 4 bases short, with 6 bases between.

V and J are TRBV25-1 and TRBJ2-3; 7 bases align to TRBD1. The germline gives CDR1 MGHDK, CDR2 SYGVNS. The CDR3 sequence is 15 residues long. V shed 3 bases and J 2 bases; nucleotides not matched to a gene: 5. The CDR3 DNA follows: TGTGCCAGCAGTGAGGAACAGGGGTTCACAGATACGCAGTATTTT. This sequence encodes CASSEEQGFTDTQYF.

The rearrangement uses TRBV19 and TRBJ1-5, with 12 bases identical to TRBD1. Germline V gives CDR1 LNHDA, CDR2 SQIVND (reference sequence). Unmatched junction bases numbered 5, after V lost 2 bases and J lost 9 bases. The CDR3 loop spans 15 amino acids. The CDR3 region has the DNA TGTGCCAGTAGTATATTCGGGACAGGGGGCGCGCCCCAGCATTTT. Translated, it gives CASSIFGTGGAPQHF. Using reference TRBV19 and TRBJ1-5 for the parts outside the CDR3, the full variable domain is DGGITQSPKYLFRKEGQNVTLSCEQNLNHDAMYWYRQDPGQGLRLIYYSQIVNDFQKGDIAEGYSVSREKKESFPLTVTSAQKNPTAFYLCASSIFGTGGAPQHFGDGTRLSIL.

The DNA for the CDR3 is TGCGCCAGCAGCCAAGAGGGACAGGGCTGGGGCTATGGCTACACCTTC. As protein: CASSQEGQGWGYGYTF. This sequence joins TRBV4-1 and TRBJ1-2; 9 nucleotides agree with TRBD1. The V gene's germline CDR1 is MGHRA and CDR2 YSYEKL. The J segment lost 4 bases and the V segment lost 0 bases, leaving 6 bases of the junction unmatched. The CDR3 spans 16 residues.